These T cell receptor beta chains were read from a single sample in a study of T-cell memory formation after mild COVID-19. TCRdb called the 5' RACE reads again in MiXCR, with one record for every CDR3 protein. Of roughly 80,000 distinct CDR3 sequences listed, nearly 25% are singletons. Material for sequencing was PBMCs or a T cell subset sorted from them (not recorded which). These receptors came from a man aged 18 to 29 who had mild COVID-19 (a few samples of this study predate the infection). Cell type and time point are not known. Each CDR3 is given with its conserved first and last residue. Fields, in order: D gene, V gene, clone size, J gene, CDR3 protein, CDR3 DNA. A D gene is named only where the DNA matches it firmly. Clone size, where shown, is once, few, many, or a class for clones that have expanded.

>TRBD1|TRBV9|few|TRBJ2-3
CASSFRDRVTDTQYF
TGTGCCAGCAGCTTCCGGGACAGAGTCACAGATACGCAGTATTTT
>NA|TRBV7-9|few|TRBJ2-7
CASSLPLVPGYEQYF
TGTGCCAGCAGCTTACCCCTTGTGCCCGGGTACGAGCAGTACTTC
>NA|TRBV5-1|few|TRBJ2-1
CASSPDGGGIPNEQFF
TGCGCCAGCAGCCCGGACGGCGGTGGAATCCCCAATGAGCAGTTCTTC
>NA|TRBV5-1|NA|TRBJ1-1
CASSFTGDSEAFF
TGCGCCAGCAGCTTCACAGGTGATTCTGAAGCTTTCTTT
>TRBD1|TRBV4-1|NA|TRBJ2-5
CASRPDRGLLGETQYF
TGCGCCAGCAGGCCAGACAGGGGGTTATTAGGAGAGACCCAGTACTTC
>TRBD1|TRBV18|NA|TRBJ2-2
CASSSDRGQVTGELFF
TGTGCCAGCTCATCGGACAGGGGGCAGGTCACCGGGGAGCTGTTTTTT
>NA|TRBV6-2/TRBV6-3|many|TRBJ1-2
CASSRGKRGGYTF
TGTGCCAGCAGTCGGGGTAAAAGAGGCGGCTACACCTTC
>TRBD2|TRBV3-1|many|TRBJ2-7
CASSGGSYEQYF
TGTGCCTCAAGCGGGGGGTCCTACGAGCAGTACTTC
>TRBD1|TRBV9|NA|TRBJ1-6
CASSPSVYRQGTHSPLHF
TGTGCCAGCAGCCCCAGCGTCTACAGACAGGGGACGCATTCACCCCTCCACTTT
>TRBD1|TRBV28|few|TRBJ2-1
CASSSALRDRRYNEQFF
TGTGCCAGCAGTTCGGCCCTCCGGGACAGGCGCTACAATGAGCAGTTCTTC
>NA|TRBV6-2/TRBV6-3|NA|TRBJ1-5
CASKPLHRASNQPQHF
TGTGCCAGCAAGCCCCTGCACAGGGCCAGCAATCAGCCCCAGCATTTT
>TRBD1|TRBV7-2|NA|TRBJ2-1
CASSFWGTGNEQFF
TGTGCCAGCAGCTTTTGGGGGACAGGCAATGAGCAGTTCTTC
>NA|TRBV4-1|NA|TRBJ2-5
CASSQDEGTQYF
TGCGCCAGCAGCCAAGACGAGGGGACCCAGTACTTC
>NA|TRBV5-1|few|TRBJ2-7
CASSQGFSYEQYF
TGCGCCAGCAGCCAAGGGTTCTCCTACGAGCAGTACTTC
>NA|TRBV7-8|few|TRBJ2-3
CASSLVLGASTDTQYF
TGTGCCAGCAGCTTAGTCCTGGGGGCTAGCACAGATACGCAGTATTTT
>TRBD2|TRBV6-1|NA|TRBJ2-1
CASSPTSGGANEQFF
TGTGCCAGCAGCCCTACTAGCGGGGGGGCCAATGAGCAGTTCTTC
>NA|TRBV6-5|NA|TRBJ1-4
CASSSGASGEKLFF
TGTGCCAGCAGTTCGGGGGCTTCTGGAGAAAAACTGTTTTTT
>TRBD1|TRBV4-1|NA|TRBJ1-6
CASSPGQEGGSPLHF
TGCGCCAGCAGCCCAGGACAGGAAGGAGGCTCACCCCTCCACTTT
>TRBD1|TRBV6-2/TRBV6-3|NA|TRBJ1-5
CASSPTGPYNQPQHF
TGTGCCAGCAGCCCGACAGGGCCGTACAATCAGCCCCAGCATTTT
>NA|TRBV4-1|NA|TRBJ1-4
CASSQDAGVNEKLFF
TGCGCCAGCAGCCAAGATGCGGGGGTTAATGAAAAACTGTTTTTT
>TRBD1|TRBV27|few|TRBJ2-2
CASSPGTGPGELFF
TGTGCCAGCAGTCCGGGGACAGGGCCCGGGGAGCTGTTTTTT
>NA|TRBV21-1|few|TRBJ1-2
CASLWDIYSGYTF
TGTGCCAGCTTGTGGGACATCTACTCTGGCTACACCTTC
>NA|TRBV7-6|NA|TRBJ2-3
CASRDRTSTDTQYF
TGTGCCAGCAGGGACAGAACTAGCACAGATACGCAGTATTTT
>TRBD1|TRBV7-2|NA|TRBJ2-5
CASSTQPGGETQYF
TGTGCCAGCAGCACCCAGCCAGGGGGAGAGACCCAGTACTTC
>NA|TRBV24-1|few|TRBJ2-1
CATSTGEGYNEQFF
TGTGCCACATCGACAGGTGAGGGGTACAATGAGCAGTTCTTC
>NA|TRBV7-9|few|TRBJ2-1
CAIRPRGVQQFF
TGTGCCATTCGACCTAGGGGGGTTCAGCAGTTCTTC
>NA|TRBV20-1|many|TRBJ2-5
CSATWVEETQYF
TGCAGTGCTACGTGGGTTGAAGAGACCCAGTACTTC
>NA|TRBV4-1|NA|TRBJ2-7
CASSQESGVSLEQYF
TGCGCCAGCAGCCAGGAATCAGGAGTCTCCCTCGAGCAGTACTTC
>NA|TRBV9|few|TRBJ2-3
CASSVGGAADTQYF
TGTGCCAGCAGCGTAGGAGGGGCGGCAGATACGCAGTATTTT
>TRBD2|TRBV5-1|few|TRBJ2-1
CASNLLGLGSYNEQFF
TGCGCCAGCAATCTATTGGGACTAGGTTCCTACAATGAGCAGTTCTTC
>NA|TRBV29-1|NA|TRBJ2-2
CSVQENTGELFF
TGCAGCGTTCAGGAGAACACCGGGGAGCTGTTTTTT
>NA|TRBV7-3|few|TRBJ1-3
CASSLNPAAGNTIYF
TGTGCCAGCAGCTTAAACCCCGCGGCGGGAAACACCATATATTTT
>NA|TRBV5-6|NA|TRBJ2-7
CASSLSGSYYEQYF
TGTGCCAGCAGCTTGTCCGGCAGCTATTACGAGCAGTACTTC
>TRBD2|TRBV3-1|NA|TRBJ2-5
CASRKLAGEETQYF
TGTGCCAGCAGAAAACTAGCGGGGGAAGAGACCCAGTACTTC
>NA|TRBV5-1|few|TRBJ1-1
CASRSLGNTEAFF
TGCGCCAGCCGTAGCCTGGGGAACACTGAAGCTTTCTTT
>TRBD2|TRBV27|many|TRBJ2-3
CASSLDPAGGPDTQYF
TGTGCCAGCAGTTTAGACCCAGCGGGGGGGCCCGATACGCAGTATTTT
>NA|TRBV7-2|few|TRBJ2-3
CASSLAGTFTDTQYF
TGTGCCAGCAGCTTAGCCGGGACTTTCACAGATACGCAGTATTTT
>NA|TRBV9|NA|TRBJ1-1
CASSVVGGNEAFF
TGTGCCAGCAGCGTAGTTGGGGGGAATGAAGCTTTCTTT
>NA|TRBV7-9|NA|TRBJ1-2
CASSFVGGRGSYGYTF
TGTGCCAGCAGCTTCGTCGGGGGCCGGGGTAGCTATGGCTACACCTTC
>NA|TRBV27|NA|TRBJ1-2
CASSFGVDYGYTF
TGTGCCAGCAGTTTCGGGGTTGACTATGGCTACACCTTC
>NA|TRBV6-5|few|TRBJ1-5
CASRPARSNQPQHF
TGTGCCAGCAGGCCCGCGAGATCCAATCAGCCCCAGCATTTT
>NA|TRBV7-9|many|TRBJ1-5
CASSLEDTNQPQHF
TGTGCCAGCAGCTTAGAGGACACCAATCAGCCCCAGCATTTT
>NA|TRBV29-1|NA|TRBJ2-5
CSVVAETQYF
TGCAGCGTTGTTGCTGAGACCCAGTACTTC
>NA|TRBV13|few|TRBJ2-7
CASSLRSSGITYEQYF
TGTGCCAGCAGCTTACGGTCATCGGGGATCACCTACGAGCAGTACTTC
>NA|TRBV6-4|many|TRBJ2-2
CASSDSTTGELFF
TGTGCCAGCAGTGACTCGACTACCGGGGAGCTGTTTTTT
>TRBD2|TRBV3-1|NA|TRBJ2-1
CASSPGGSGGWDEQFF
TGTGCCAGCAGCCCAGGTGGTAGCGGGGGATGGGATGAGCAGTTCTTC
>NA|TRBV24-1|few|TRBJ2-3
CATTRGPAATDTQYF
TGTGCCACCACCCGAGGCCCCGCCGCCACAGATACGCAGTATTTT
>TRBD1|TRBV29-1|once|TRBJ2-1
CSGMTGGGYEQFF
TGCAGCGGGATGACAGGGGGCGGCTATGAGCAGTTCTTC
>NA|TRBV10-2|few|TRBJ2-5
CASMAGETQYF
TGCGCCAGCATGGCGGGGGAGACCCAGTACTTC
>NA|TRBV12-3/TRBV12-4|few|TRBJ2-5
CASSLVDGGPVMWTQYF
TGTGCCAGCAGTTTGGTTGATGGGGGCCCAGTTATGTGGACCCAGTACTTC
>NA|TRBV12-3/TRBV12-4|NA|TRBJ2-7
CASPGHEQYF
TGTGCCAGCCCAGGTCACGAGCAGTACTTC
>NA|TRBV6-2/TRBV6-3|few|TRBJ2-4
CASSTDRLLAKNIQYF
TGTGCCAGCAGTACCGACAGATTGTTAGCCAAAAACATTCAGTACTTC
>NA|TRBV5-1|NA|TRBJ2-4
CASSSGTAKNIQYF
TGCGCCAGCAGCTCGGGGACAGCCAAAAACATTCAGTACTTC
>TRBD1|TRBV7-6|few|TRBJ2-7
CASSLDSGQGAREQYF
TGTGCCAGCAGCTTAGATTCGGGACAGGGGGCAAGGGAGCAGTACTTC